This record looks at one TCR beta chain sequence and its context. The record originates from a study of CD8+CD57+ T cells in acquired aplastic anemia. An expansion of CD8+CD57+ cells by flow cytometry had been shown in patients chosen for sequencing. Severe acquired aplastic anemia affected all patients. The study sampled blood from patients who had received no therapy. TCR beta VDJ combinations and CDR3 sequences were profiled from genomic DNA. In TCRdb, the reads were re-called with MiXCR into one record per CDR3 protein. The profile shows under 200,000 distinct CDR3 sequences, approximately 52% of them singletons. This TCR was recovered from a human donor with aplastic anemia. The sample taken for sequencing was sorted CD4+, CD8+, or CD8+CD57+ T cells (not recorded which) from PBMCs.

The CDR3 DNA reads as TGTGCCACCAGTGATTTTCGTCACGAGTACTTC. Its translation: CATSDFRHEYF. V gene TRBV24-1 combines with J gene TRBJ2-5; D ambiguous. The V end was cut by 1 base, the J end by 12 bases, with 8 bases between. Per germline, CDR1 KGHDR and CDR2 SFDVKD. The CDR3 is made up of 11 amino acids.